Shown below are 8 T cell receptor beta chains from a single sample sequenced in a study of regulatory T cells in long-lasting Graves disease. Noted time point: newly diagnosed GD, antithyroid drugs for less than 3 months. With RNA extracted from PBMCs as input, the TCR library was made. Through Arm-PCR of CDR3 regions and iRepertoire HTBI primers, TCR beta libraries were built. Each CDR3 protein gets one entry after TCRdb re-called the multiplex PCR reads with MiXCR. The sample includes roughly 420,000 distinct CDR3 sequences, about a sixth of them seen just once. The sample also formed part of further work on T cells in Graves' hyperthyroidism and ophthalmopathy.

The specimen comprised peripheral blood mononuclear cells (PBMCs), sampled at new diagnosis, from a patient treated with antithyroid drugs. The receptors originated from a woman between 18 and 30 years old with Graves disease.

The chain is built from TRBV18 and TRBJ2-2; no definite D call. CDR3 length equals 15 residues. Germline V gene sequence: CDR1 KGHSH, CDR2 LQKENI. V was trimmed by 3 bases and J by 3 bases, leaving 11 bases between them. CDR3 DNA sequence: TGTGCCAGCTCACCGATGAACCGAGACACCGGGGAGCTGTTTTTT. This gives the protein CASSPMNRDTGELFF.

This clonotype was counted between two and nine times. This chain's CDR3 is CASSSQGHEQFF. In DNA form, the CDR3 reads TGTGCCAGCAGCTCCCAAGGGCATGAGCAGTTCTTC. The chain joins TRBV7-3 to TRBJ2-1; D is uncertain. The germline V gene has CDR1 SGHTA and CDR2 FQGTGA. The CDR3 sequence is 12 residues long. V lost 4 bases and J 8 bases, leaving 9 bases between the germline ends.

CDR3: CASSRDMGAEKLFF. CDR3 sequence (DNA): TGTGCCAGCAGCCGGGACATGGGGGCTGAAAAACTGTTTTTT. The V gene is TRBV2, the J gene TRBJ1-4; TRBD1 is a possible D gene (6 bases). V lost 6 bases to trimming and J lost 7 bases, with 15 bases between them. Germline CDR1 and CDR2: SNHLY and FYNNEI. The CDR3 totals 14 residues.

This clonotype has only a few counts. The chain recombines TRBV20-1 with TRBJ2-7; the D is unclear. The ends were cut back, 2 bases at V and 4 bases at J, with 18 bases in the middle. The CDR3 length is 15 residues. Germline V gene data show CDR1 as DFQATT and CDR2 as SNEGSKA (reference sequence). DNA of the CDR3: TGCAGTGCTAGAAGTAGCACTCGTAATTATTACGAGCAGTACTTC. It is translated as CSARSSTRNYYEQYF.

This chain uses TRBV5-8 with TRBJ1-5, with no clear D. CDR1 and CDR2 (germline): SGHTS, YDEGEE. V was shortened by 3 bases and J by 6 bases, with 13 bases between the two germline ends. The CDR3 has 14 amino acids. The CDR3 region is CASSSGRPSQPQHF. For the CDR3, the DNA is TGTGCCAGCAGCTCCGGACGGCCCAGTCAGCCCCAGCATTTT.

This clonotype occurred many times. The chain recombines TRBV6-2 or TRBV6-3 with TRBJ2-5; D tentatively fits TRBD1 or TRBD2 (6 bases each). CDR1 is MNHEY and CDR2 is SVGEGT in the germline V gene. The CDR3 covers 13 residues. V was shortened by 2 bases and J by 5 bases, with 9 bases between the two germline ends. CDR3 DNA sequence: TGTGCCAGCAGTTACGGGGGGCCGGAGACCCAGTACTTC. Translating gives CASSYGGPETQYF.

This clonotype appeared many times. The gene calls are TRBV13 and TRBJ2-3; D may be TRBD2 (6 bases). This CDR3 comprises 17 residues. Trimming pared 5 bases from V and 3 bases from J, leaving 21 bases between. Germline V gives CDR1 PRHDT, CDR2 FYEKMQ (reference sequence). CDR3 DNA: TGTGCCAGCAGCACAACTACCGGGACTGAGCTAACAGATACGCAGTATTTT. Translation gives CASSTTTGTELTDTQYF.

CDR3: CASTGSESYEKLFF. The CDR3 nucleotides read TGTGCCAGCACGGGGTCTGAATCGTATGAAAAACTGTTTTTT. The rearrangement joins TRBV12-3 or TRBV12-4 to TRBJ1-4, with D uncertain. V was pared by 7 bases and J by 6 bases, with 15 bases between. The CDR3 totals 14 residues.